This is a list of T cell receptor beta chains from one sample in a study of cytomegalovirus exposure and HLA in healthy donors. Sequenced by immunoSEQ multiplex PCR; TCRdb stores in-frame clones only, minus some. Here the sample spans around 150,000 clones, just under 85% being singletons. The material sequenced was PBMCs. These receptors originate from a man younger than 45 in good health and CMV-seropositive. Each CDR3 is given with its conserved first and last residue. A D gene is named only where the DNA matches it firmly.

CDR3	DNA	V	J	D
CASSVDRNPYSGNTIYF	TGTGCCAGCAGCGTAGATAGAAATCCGTACTCTGGAAACACCATATATTTT	TRBV9	TRBJ1-3	.
CASASGTGPSGANVLTF	TGTGCCAGCGCATCCGGGACAGGACCGTCTGGGGCCAACGTCCTGACTTTC	TRBV27	TRBJ2-6	TRBD1
CASSRSREGNSPLHF	TGCGCCAGCAGCCGTTCCCGGGAGGGCAATTCACCCCTCCACTTT	TRBV4-1	TRBJ1-6	.
CASSLDAVGRGETQYF	TGTGCCAGCAGCTTAGATGCGGTAGGGCGGGGGGAGACCCAGTACTTC	TRBV11-2	TRBJ2-5	TRBD2
CASSPVGGPGNTIYF	TGTGCCAGCAGCCCGGTCGGCGGGCCTGGAAACACCATATATTTT	TRBV5-4	TRBJ1-3	.
CASSYSPVRDRGLRKETQYF	TGTGCCAGCAGTTATTCACCCGTCCGGGACAGGGGACTTCGGAAAGAGACCCAGTACTTC	TRBV6-9	TRBJ2-5	TRBD1
CASSPRTGRETQYF	TGTGCCAGCTCACCAAGGACAGGGAGAGAGACCCAGTACTTC	TRBV18	TRBJ2-5	TRBD1
CASTDEQYF	TGTGCCAGCACAGACGAGCAGTACTTC	TRBV21-1	TRBJ2-7	.
CASSLDLRGQGGHGYTF	TGTGCCAGCAGCTTAGATCTGAGGGGACAGGGGGGGCATGGCTACACCTTC	TRBV11-2	TRBJ1-2	TRBD1
CATSRGRTIYGYTF	TGTGCCACCAGCAGAGGGAGAACGATTTATGGCTACACCTTC	TRBV15	TRBJ1-2	.